This T cell receptor beta chain was recovered during a study of high-grade serous ovarian cancer treatment subgroups. Repertoires were generated with immunoSEQ multiplex PCR, while TCRdb's copy carries only in-frame clones and drops some. The sample carries about 1,900 clones, 75% to 90% recorded once. The CDR3 is made up of 16 amino acids. CDR1 is SEHNR and CDR2 is FQNEAQ in the germline V gene (reference sequence). V was pared by 5 bases and J by 3 bases, with 17 bases between. General study points: Spatial context was lost because tumors were sequenced in bulk.

With respect to this clone: Its specificity is not known.

Tumor tissue was taken before any definitive surgery or chemotherapy was given. The sequence was collected from a human donor with high-grade serous ovarian cancer. Sequencing input: tumor tissue. V gene TRBV7-9 combines with J gene TRBJ2-1; D gene ambiguous. Here the CDR3 reads CASSPALGRVYNEQFF. The CDR3 DNA reads as TGTGCCAGCAGCCCAGCCTTAGGTAGGGTCTACAATGAGCAGTTCTTC.